Below, 25 T cell receptor beta chains from the same sample are listed, as sequenced in a study of T cell repertoires in cytomegalovirus infection. In TCRdb, the reads were re-called with MiXCR into one record per CDR3 protein. The data hold some 440,000 distinct CDR3 sequences, with roughly 31% observed a single time. The specimen was PBMCs. These receptors came from a human donor in good health (CMV status not recorded). Some clones in this sample may be carry-over from other donors' samples.

This clonotype has just a few counts. The chain combines TRBV20-1 with TRBJ1-1, with D perhaps matching TRBD1 (5 bases). In germline, CDR1 is DFQATT, CDR2 SNEGSKA (reference sequence). Trimming pared 5 bases from V and 5 bases from J, leaving 9 bases between. The CDR3 totals 11 residues. The CDR3 sequence is CSAGQGTEAFF. The CDR3, as DNA: TGCAGTGCTGGACAAGGGACTGAAGCTTTCTTT.

There are many counts of this clonotype. The rearrangement uses TRBV7-2 and TRBJ1-3, with 7 bases lining up with TRBD1. CDR3 length: 18 amino acids. With 3 bases clipped from V and 13 bases from J, the junction kept 24 bases outside the gene matches. From germline, CDR1 is SGHTA and CDR2 FQGNSA. The CDR3 DNA reads TGTGCCAGCAGCTTGGGGCCGGGACAGACAAGTGGCCCCAATAGGATATATTTT. Translating gives CASSLGPGQTSGPNRIYF.

This clonotype was counted between two and nine times. The chain uses TRBV12-3 or TRBV12-4 and TRBJ2-1; 7 bases are a match to TRBD1. V shed 6 bases and J 15 bases; nucleotides not matched to a gene: 8. The CDR3 totals 11 residues. CDR3 loop: CASRETGTLFF. The CDR3 DNA reads TGTGCCAGCAGAGAGACAGGGACCCTGTTCTTC.

This clonotype has at least ten counts. This rearrangement joins TRBV28 to TRBJ2-2, with 9 bases matching TRBD2. V shed 2 bases and J 5 bases; nucleotides not matched to a gene: 6. The CDR3 length is 16 residues. The germline CDR1 and CDR2 sequences are MDHEN and SYDVKM. The CDR3 bases are TGTGCCAGCAGTTTAGTCGGGACTAGCCTAACCGGGGAGCTGTTTTTT. Translating gives CASSLVGTSLTGELFF.

For this clonotype: At one end, the junction sequence differs from germline, possibly due to a read error. The chain uses TRBV19 and TRBJ2-3; 15 bases align to TRBD2. The CDR3 sequence is 17 residues long. Germline-derived CDR1 and CDR2 are LNHDA and SQIVND (reference sequence). CDR3 loop: CTSSPRTSGGAPDTQYF. The CDR3 bases are TGTACCAGTAGTCCACGGACTAGCGGGGGGGCACCAGATACGCAGTATTTT.

The count of this clonotype is one. The V and J genes are TRBV2 and TRBJ1-2, with a tentative D call TRBD1 (6 bases). Germline CDR1 SNHLY, CDR2 FYNNEI. Trimming pared 1 base from V and 3 bases from J, leaving 12 bases between. This CDR3 region has 15 residues. DNA for the CDR3: TGTGCCAGCAGTGAAGGCTCAGGGGCTCACTATGGCTACACCTTC. Amino acid sequence: CASSEGSGAHYGYTF. Supplemented by reference TRBV2 and TRBJ1-2, the full variable domain reads EPEVTQTPSHQVTQMGQEVILRCVPISNHLYFYWYRQILGQKVEFLVSFYNNEISEKSEIFDDQFSVERPDGSNFTLKIRSTKLEDSAMYFCASSEGSGAHYGYTFGSGTRLTVV.

Note on this clonotype: This may come from a read error, since a much larger clone is one base off. Since no conserved phenylalanine or tryptophan closes the CDR3, a read error is the likely cause. The rearrangement links TRBV6-4 to TRBJ2-1, with TRBD2 matching over 13 bases. The germline CDR1 and CDR2 sequences are MRHNA and SNTAGT. With V trimmed by 4 bases and J by 7 bases, 4 bases remained unmatched. The CDR3 has 15 amino acids. CDR3 coding DNA: TGTGCCAGCAGTGTAACTAGCGGGGGGGCGAATGAGCAGTTCTGC. Its translation is CASSVTSGGANEQFC.

This clonotype appeared a single time. This chain links TRBV2 with TRBJ2-2; D is perhaps TRBD1 (6 bases). CDR3 length: 14 residues. The V gene's germline CDR1 is SNHLY and CDR2 FYNNEI. The V and J ends lost 8 bases and 1 base respectively, with 11 bases between them. The CDR3 DNA follows: TGTGCCAGCCAGGGGCTACGGAACACCGGGGAGCTGTTTTTT. Translation: CASQGLRNTGELFF. The full variable domain, rest sourced from reference TRBV2 and TRBJ2-2, is EPEVTQTPSHQVTQMGQEVILRCVPISNHLYFYWYRQILGQKVEFLVSFYNNEISEKSEIFDDQFSVERPDGSNFTLKIRSTKLEDSAMYFCASQGLRNTGELFFGEGSRLTVL.

The chain has TRBV7-2 and TRBJ2-5, with 8 bases identical to TRBD2. The germline CDR1 and CDR2 sequences are SGHTA and FQGNSA. The CDR3 totals 14 residues. The J segment lost 5 bases and the V segment lost 5 bases, leaving 7 bases of the junction unmatched. CDR3 residues: CASSSSGGVETQYF. The CDR3 DNA is TGTGCCAGCAGCAGCAGCGGGGGCGTGGAGACCCAGTACTTC.

The V and J genes are TRBV28 and TRBJ2-6, with 8 bases aligning to TRBD1. The V segment lost 5 bases and the J segment 2 bases; nucleotides outside the gene matches: 14. CDR1 MDHEN and CDR2 SYDVKM come from the germline V gene. The CDR3 contains 19 residues. CDR3 sequence: CASSPVWGQAGPGANVLTF. CDR3 coding DNA: TGTGCCAGCAGTCCCGTTTGGGGACAGGCTGGGCCTGGGGCCAACGTCCTGACTTTC.

The chain has TRBV19 and TRBJ2-5; 9 bases line up with TRBD1. Per the germline V gene, CDR1 is LNHDA and CDR2 is SQIVND (reference sequence). The CDR3 extends over 14 amino acids. Trimming cost V 9 bases and J 5 bases; bases outside gene matches: 10. The CDR3 is CASGTGQGHETQYF. In DNA form, the CDR3 reads TGTGCCAGCGGGACAGGGCAGGGGCACGAGACCCAGTACTTC.

The chain joins TRBV6-6 to TRBJ1-5, with D tentatively TRBD1 (5 bases). The CDR3 length is 16 residues. CDR1 is MNHNY, CDR2 SVGAGI, per germline (reference sequence). V was pared by 2 bases and J by 4 bases, with 15 bases between. The CDR3 coding sequence is TGTGCCAGCAGTTACGGGTCGGGGGTTTCTAATCAGCCCCAGCATTTT. This sequence encodes CASSYGSGVSNQPQHF.

The J gene is TRBJ2-1, the V gene TRBV12-3 or TRBV12-4; TRBD1 is a possible D gene (6 bases). V was trimmed by 1 base and J by 7 bases, leaving 17 bases between them. This CDR3 region has 16 residues. CDR3 nucleotides: TGTGCCAGCAGTTTAGAATCGGGCAGGGGCGGGAATGAGCAGTTCTTC. It codes for CASSLESGRGGNEQFF.

V and J are TRBV5-1 and TRBJ2-5; perhaps TRBD2 as D (7 bases). CDR1 and CDR2 from the germline V gene are SGHRS and YFSETQ. V was shortened by 1 base and J by 1 base, with 14 bases between the two germline ends. The CDR3 extends over 16 amino acids. The CDR3 region is CASSLSQGGVQETQYF. The CDR3 DNA follows: TGCGCCAGCAGCTTGTCCCAAGGGGGGGTCCAAGAGACCCAGTACTTC.

V usage is TRBV5-6 and J usage is TRBJ2-5, with D possibly matching TRBD2 (5 bases). Between the trimmed V and J ends, which lost 0 bases and 3 bases, there was a span of 21 bases. The CDR3 totals 18 residues. Germline-derived CDR1 and CDR2 are SGHDT and YYEEEE. The CDR3 reads CASSLEEGRATPEETQYF. For the CDR3, the DNA is TGTGCCAGCAGCTTGGAAGAGGGCAGAGCTACTCCCGAAGAGACCCAGTACTTC.

Remarks on this clonotype: A much more abundant neighbour one base away suggests this may be a read error. The conserved phenylalanine or tryptophan normally closing the CDR3 is absent here, so this likely arose from a read error. The chain has TRBV12-3 or TRBV12-4 and TRBJ2-7; 8 positions agree with TRBD2. V gave up 6 bases and J gave up 4 bases; unmatched junction bases: 11. CDR3 length: 15 amino acids. CDR3 sequence (DNA): TGTGCCAGCAGCCAAACGGGGGGGATCGGGTACGAGCAGTACTTA. Translated: CASSQTGGIGYEQYL.

In regard to this clonotype: A much larger clone differs by one base, so this may be a read error. The conserved final phenylalanine or tryptophan is absent from the CDR3, which likely points to a read error. The CDR3 coding sequence is TGTGCTAGTGGGATCGGGGGGGGATCCTACGAGCAGTACTTA. Residues: CASGIGGGSYEQYL. The chain joins TRBV12-5 to TRBJ2-7; 8 positions match TRBD2. This CDR3 region has 14 residues. Trimming at V came to 6 bases and at J to 1 base, leaving 5 bases not matched to a gene. Germline values: CDR1 LGHNT, CDR2 FRNRAP.

The chain employs TRBV20-1 and TRBJ2-1, with unresolved D. Trimming pared 1 base from V and 0 bases from J, leaving 13 bases between. The CDR3 has 16 amino acids. In germline, CDR1 is DFQATT, CDR2 SNEGSKA (reference sequence). CDR3 DNA: TGCAGTGCTAGAGTCCCCACCCGGAGCTCCTACAATGAGCAGTTCTTC. Translated, it gives CSARVPTRSSYNEQFF.

The rearrangement uses TRBV28 and TRBJ1-1; tentative D call: TRBD1 (5 bases). CDR1 is MDHEN and CDR2 is SYDVKM in the germline V gene. Trimming cost V 11 bases and J 1 base, with 11 bases left between them. The CDR3 consists of 12 residues. The CDR3 bases are TGTGCCGGGAAAGGGGAGAACACTGAAGCTTTCTTT. Encoded protein: CAGKGENTEAFF.

This sequence joins TRBV25-1 and TRBJ1-2, with D unresolved. This CDR3 comprises 11 residues. Trimming pared 3 bases from V and 8 bases from J, leaving 7 bases between. Germline-derived CDR1 and CDR2 are MGHDK and SYGVNS. CDR3 residues: CASSETGGYTF. CDR3 bases: TGTGCCAGCAGTGAGACCGGGGGCTACACCTTC.

This clonotype was observed at least ten times. The chain employs TRBV25-1 and TRBJ2-3; D possibly corresponds to TRBD1 (5 bases). The CDR3 covers 13 residues. CDR1 and CDR2 from the germline V gene are MGHDK and SYGVNS. V lost 3 bases and J lost 4, with 8 bases in between. CDR3 loop: CASSEQGADTQYF. The DNA of the CDR3 is TGTGCCAGCAGTGAGCAAGGGGCAGATACGCAGTATTTT.

This chain connects TRBV30 to TRBJ1-6; possible D gene TRBD1, 5 bases. The CDR3 length is 13 residues. The V gene lost 1 base and the J gene lost 14 bases, with 15 bases spanning the gap. CDR1 GTSNPN and CDR2 SVGIG come from the germline V gene (reference sequence). As DNA, the CDR3 is TGTGCCTGGAGTGAAGGGGCCGCTCGAACCCTCCACTTT. This gives the protein CAWSEGAARTLHF.

V gene TRBV29-1 combines with J gene TRBJ2-1; 9 positions agree with TRBD2. The length of the CDR3 is 18 residues. The junction had 13 bases not matched to a gene; V was cut back by 0 bases and J by 4 bases. Germline V gene lookup returns CDR1 SQVTM and CDR2 ANQGSEA. This CDR3 is CSVEDGLGGGARYNEQFF. The DNA for the CDR3 is TGCAGCGTTGAAGATGGGCTAGGCGGGGGGGCTCGTTACAATGAGCAGTTCTTC.

This chain uses TRBV20-1 with TRBJ2-5; 8 bases align to TRBD1. The V gene end was trimmed by 8 bases and the J gene end by 3 bases; junction bases not matched to a gene: 11. The V gene's germline CDR1 is DFQATT and CDR2 SNEGSKA (reference sequence). The CDR3 length is 14 residues. The CDR3 bases are TGCAGTTCACAGGACAGGGATGGGGAAGAGACCCAGTACTTC. Amino acid sequence: CSSQDRDGEETQYF.

This chain connects TRBV5-8 to TRBJ2-3; 11 bases match TRBD2. Germline values: CDR1 SGHTS, CDR2 YDEGEE. The CDR3 loop spans 17 amino acids. The ends lost 4 bases at V and 8 bases at J; junction bases unmatched: 15. The CDR3 DNA sequence: TGTGCCAGCAGCCTAGCGGGGGGCATGAACACACAGGGTACGCAGTATTTT. Translated: CASSLAGGMNTQGTQYF.